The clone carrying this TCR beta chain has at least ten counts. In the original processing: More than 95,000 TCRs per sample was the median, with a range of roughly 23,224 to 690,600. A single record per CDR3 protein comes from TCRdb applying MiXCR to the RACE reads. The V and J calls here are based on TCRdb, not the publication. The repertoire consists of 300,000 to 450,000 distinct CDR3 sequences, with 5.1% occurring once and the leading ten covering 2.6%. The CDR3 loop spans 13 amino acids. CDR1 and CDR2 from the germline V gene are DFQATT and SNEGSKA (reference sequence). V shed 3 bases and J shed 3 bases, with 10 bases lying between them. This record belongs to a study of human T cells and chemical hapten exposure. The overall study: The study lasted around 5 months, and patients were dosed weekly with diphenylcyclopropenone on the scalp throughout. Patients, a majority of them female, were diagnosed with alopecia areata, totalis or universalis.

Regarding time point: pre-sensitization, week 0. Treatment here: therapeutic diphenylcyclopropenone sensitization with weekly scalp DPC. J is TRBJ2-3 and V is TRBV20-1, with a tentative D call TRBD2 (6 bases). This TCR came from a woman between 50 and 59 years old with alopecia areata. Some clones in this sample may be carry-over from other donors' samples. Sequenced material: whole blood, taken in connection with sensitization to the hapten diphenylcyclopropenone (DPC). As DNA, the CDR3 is TGCAGTGCTAGGACCGGGAGAACAGATACGCAGTATTTT. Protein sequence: CSARTGRTDTQYF.